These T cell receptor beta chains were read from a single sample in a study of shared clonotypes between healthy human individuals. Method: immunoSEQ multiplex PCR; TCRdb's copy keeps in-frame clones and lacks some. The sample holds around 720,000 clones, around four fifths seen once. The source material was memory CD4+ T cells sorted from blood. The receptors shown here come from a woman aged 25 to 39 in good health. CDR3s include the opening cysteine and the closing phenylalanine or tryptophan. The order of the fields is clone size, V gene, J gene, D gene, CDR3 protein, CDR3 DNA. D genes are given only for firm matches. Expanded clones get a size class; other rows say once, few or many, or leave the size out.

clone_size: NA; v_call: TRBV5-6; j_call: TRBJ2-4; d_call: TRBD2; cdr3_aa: CASSPNSRGDIQYF; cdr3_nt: TGTGCCAGCAGCCCTAACAGCCGGGGGGACATTCAGTACTTC
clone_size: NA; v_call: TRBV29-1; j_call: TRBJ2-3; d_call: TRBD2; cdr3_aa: CSVERAMTSGRDTQYF; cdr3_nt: TGCAGCGTTGAGAGGGCAATGACTAGCGGTCGAGATACGCAGTATTTT
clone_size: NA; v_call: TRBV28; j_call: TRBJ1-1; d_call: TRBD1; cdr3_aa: CASVKPGQTEAFF; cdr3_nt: TGTGCCAGCGTGAAGCCGGGACAGACTGAAGCTTTCTTT
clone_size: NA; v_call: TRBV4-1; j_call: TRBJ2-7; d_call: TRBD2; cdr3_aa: CASSSSGHYEQYF; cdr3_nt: TGCGCCAGCAGCTCTAGCGGACACTACGAGCAGTACTTC
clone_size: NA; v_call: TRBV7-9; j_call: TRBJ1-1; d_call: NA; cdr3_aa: CASSVDRFEAFF; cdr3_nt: TGTGCCAGCAGCGTCGACAGATTTGAAGCTTTCTTT
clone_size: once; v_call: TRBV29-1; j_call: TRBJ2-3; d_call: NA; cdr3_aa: CSVEDTVGSTDTQYF; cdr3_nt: TGCAGCGTTGAAGATACGGTCGGAAGCACAGATACGCAGTATTTT
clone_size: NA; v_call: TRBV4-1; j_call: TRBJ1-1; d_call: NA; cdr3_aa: CASSQDGRGSAEAFF; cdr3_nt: TGCGCCAGCAGCCAAGATGGCAGGGGAAGCGCTGAAGCTTTCTTT
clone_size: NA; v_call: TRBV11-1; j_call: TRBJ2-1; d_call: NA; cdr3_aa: CASSFHAAAENEQFF; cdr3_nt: TGTGCCAGCAGCTTTCATGCTGCCGCGGAGAATGAGCAGTTCTTC
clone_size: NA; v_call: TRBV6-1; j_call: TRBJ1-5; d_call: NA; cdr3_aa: CASSVYRESLYSNQPQHF; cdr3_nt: TGTGCCAGCAGTGTTTACCGGGAGAGCCTTTATAGCAATCAGCCCCAGCATTTT
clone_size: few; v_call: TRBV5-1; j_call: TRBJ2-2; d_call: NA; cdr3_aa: CASSPTGDSGTGELFF; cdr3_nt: TGCGCCAGCAGCCCTACAGGGGACAGCGGGACCGGGGAGCTGTTTTTT
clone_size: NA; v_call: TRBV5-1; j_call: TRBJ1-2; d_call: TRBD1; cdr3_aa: CASSFTGTGNYGYTF; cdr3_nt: TGCGCCAGCAGTTTTACCGGGACAGGGAACTATGGCTACACCTTC
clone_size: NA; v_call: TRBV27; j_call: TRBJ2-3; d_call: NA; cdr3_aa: CARLLGFKTTDTQYF; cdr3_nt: TGTGCCCGACTACTGGGGTTCAAAACCACAGATACGCAGTATTTT
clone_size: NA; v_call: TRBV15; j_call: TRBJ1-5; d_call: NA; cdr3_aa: CATSGLHGQPQHF; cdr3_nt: TGTGCCACCAGCGGGCTTCACGGTCAGCCCCAGCATTTT
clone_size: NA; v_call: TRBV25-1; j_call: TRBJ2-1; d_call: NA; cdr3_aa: CASSDRQVRGDEQFF; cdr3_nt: TGTGCCAGCAGTGACCGACAGGTCCGGGGCGATGAGCAGTTCTTC
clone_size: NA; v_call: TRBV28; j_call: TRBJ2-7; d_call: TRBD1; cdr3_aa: CASSLRQGTYEQYF; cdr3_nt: TGTGCCAGCAGTTTGAGACAGGGGACCTACGAGCAGTACTTC
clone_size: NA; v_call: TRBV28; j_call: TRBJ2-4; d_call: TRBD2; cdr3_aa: CASSLPGQRGGELAGDQNIQYF; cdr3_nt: TGTGCCAGCAGCCTCCCTGGACAGCGGGGGGGTGAACTAGCGGGAGACCAAAACATTCAGTACTTC
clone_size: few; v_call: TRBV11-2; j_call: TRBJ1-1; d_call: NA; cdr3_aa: CASSIGQHNTEAFF; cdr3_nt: TGTGCCAGCAGCATTGGACAGCACAACACTGAAGCTTTCTTT
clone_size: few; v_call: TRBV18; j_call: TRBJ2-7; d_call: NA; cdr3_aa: CASSPRIAEGYEQYF; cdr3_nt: TGTGCCAGCTCCCCAAGGATAGCGGAAGGCTACGAGCAGTACTTC
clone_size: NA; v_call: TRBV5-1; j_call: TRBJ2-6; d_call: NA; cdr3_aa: CASSSLSMGANVLTF; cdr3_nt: TGCGCCAGCAGTTCGCTATCAATGGGGGCCAACGTCCTGACTTTC
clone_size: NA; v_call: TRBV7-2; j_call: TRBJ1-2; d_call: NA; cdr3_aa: CASSSRAGGTNYGYTF; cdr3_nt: TGTGCCAGCAGCTCGCGGGCGGGAGGAACTAACTATGGCTACACCTTC
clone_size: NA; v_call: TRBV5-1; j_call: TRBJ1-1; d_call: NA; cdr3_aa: CASSSGHENTEAFF; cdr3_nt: TGCGCCAGCAGCTCAGGACACGAGAACACTGAAGCTTTCTTT
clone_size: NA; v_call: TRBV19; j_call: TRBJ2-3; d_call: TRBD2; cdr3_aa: CASSMFGSGREDTQYF; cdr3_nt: TGTGCCAGTAGTATGTTCGGTAGCGGGAGGGAAGATACGCAGTATTTT
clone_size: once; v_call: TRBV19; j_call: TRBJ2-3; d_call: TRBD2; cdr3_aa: CASIGAGGTDTQYF; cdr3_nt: TGTGCCAGTATTGGAGCGGGAGGCACAGATACGCAGTATTTT
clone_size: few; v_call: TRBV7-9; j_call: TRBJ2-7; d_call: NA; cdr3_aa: CASRQGHGYEQYF; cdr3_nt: TGTGCCAGCAGGCAGGGACATGGCTACGAGCAGTACTTC
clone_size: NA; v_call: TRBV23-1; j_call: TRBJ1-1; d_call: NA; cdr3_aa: CASRVRGEMNTEAFF; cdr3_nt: TGCGCCAGCAGGGTCCGAGGGGAAATGAACACTGAAGCTTTCTTT
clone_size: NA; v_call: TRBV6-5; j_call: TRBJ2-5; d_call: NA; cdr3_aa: CASSYLGAKETQYF; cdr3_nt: TGTGCCAGCAGTTACCTCGGCGCTAAAGAGACCCAGTACTTC
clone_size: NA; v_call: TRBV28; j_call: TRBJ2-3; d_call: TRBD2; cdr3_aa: CASSWGLAGGPRDTQYF; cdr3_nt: TGTGCCAGCAGTTGGGGACTAGCGGGAGGGCCAAGGGATACGCAGTATTTT
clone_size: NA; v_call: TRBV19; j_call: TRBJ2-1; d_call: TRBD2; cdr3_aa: CASSIIPGTSAYNEQFF; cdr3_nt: TGTGCCAGTAGTATTATCCCCGGGACTAGTGCGTACAATGAGCAGTTCTTC
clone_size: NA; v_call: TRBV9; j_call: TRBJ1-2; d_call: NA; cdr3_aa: CASSSREGFYGYTF; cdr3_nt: TGTGCCAGCAGCTCCAGGGAGGGTTTCTATGGCTACACCTTC
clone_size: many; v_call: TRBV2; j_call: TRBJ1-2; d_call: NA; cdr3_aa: CASSVGVGYTF; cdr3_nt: TGTGCCAGCAGTGTTGGGGTTGGCTACACCTTC
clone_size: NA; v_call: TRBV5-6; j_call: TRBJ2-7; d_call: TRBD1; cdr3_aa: CASSFGTGRVYEQYF; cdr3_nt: TGTGCCAGCAGCTTCGGGACAGGGCGAGTTTACGAGCAGTACTTC
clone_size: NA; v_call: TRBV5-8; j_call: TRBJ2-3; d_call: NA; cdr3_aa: CASSIRGFSRSDTQYF; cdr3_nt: TGTGCCAGCAGCATCCGGGGCTTTTCCCGTTCTGATACGCAGTATTTT
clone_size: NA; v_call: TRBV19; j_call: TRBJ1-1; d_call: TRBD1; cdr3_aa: CASSNRGTGGGPTEAFF; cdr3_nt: TGTGCCAGTAGTAATAGGGGGACAGGCGGAGGACCCACTGAAGCTTTCTTT
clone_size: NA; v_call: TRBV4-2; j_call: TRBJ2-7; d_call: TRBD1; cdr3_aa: CASSQPGQWDLSYEQYF; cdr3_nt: TGTGCCAGCAGCCAACCGGGACAGTGGGATCTATCCTACGAGCAGTACTTC
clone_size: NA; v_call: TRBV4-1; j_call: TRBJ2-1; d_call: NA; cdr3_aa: CASSRPRDTTTYNEQFF; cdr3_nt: TGCGCCAGCAGCCGACCCCGGGACACAACAACCTACAATGAGCAGTTCTTC
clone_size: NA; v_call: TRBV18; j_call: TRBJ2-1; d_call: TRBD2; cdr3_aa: CASSPTSGRHNEQFF; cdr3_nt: TGTGCCAGCTCACCTACTAGCGGGAGACACAATGAGCAGTTCTTC
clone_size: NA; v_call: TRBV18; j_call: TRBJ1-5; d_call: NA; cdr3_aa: CASSPDSNQPQHF; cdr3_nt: TGTGCCAGCTCACCCGACTCCAATCAGCCCCAGCATTTT
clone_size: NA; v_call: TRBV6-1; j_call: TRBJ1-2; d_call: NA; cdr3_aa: CASSPQGNYGYTF; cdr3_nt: TGTGCCAGCAGTCCACAGGGTAACTATGGCTACACCTTC
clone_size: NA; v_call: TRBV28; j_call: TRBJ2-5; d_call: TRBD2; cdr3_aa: CASRPDRGTSGRLDETQYF; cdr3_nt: TGTGCCAGCAGACCGGACAGGGGGACTAGCGGGAGATTGGATGAGACCCAGTACTTC
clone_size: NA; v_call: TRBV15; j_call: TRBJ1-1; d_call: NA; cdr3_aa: CATSRDKGRTEAFF; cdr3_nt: TGTGCCACCAGCAGAGATAAGGGGAGAACTGAAGCTTTCTTT
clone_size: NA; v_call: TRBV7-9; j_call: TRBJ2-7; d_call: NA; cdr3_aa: CASSLSGRAGSSYEQYF; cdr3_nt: TGTGCCAGCAGCTTATCGGGTAGGGCGGGGAGCTCCTACGAGCAGTACTTC
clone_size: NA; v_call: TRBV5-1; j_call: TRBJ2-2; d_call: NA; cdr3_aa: CASSLVVGLNTGELFF; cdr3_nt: TGCGCCAGCAGCTTGGTTGTCGGCCTAAACACCGGGGAGCTGTTTTTT
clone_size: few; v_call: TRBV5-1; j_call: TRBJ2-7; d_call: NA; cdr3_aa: CASSLDRIRSYEQYF; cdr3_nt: TGCGCCAGCAGCTTGGACAGGATAAGATCCTACGAGCAGTACTTC
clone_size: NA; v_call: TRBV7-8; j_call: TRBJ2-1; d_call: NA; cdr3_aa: CASSLVSGSTYNEQFF; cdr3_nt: TGTGCCAGCAGCTTGGTAAGCGGAAGTACCTACAATGAGCAGTTCTTC
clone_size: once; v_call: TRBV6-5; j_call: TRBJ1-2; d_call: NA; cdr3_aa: CASRHTSTDTF; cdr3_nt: TGTGCCAGCAGGCACACCTCAACGGACACCTTC
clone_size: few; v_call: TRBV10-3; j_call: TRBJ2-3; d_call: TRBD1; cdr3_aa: CAISEYPPGQGTDTQYF; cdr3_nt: TGTGCCATCAGTGAGTACCCACCGGGACAGGGCACAGATACGCAGTATTTT
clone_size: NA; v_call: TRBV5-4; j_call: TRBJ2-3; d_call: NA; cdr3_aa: CASSLPGASTDTQYF; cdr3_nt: TGTGCCAGCAGCTTGCCGGGGGCGAGCACAGATACGCAGTATTTT